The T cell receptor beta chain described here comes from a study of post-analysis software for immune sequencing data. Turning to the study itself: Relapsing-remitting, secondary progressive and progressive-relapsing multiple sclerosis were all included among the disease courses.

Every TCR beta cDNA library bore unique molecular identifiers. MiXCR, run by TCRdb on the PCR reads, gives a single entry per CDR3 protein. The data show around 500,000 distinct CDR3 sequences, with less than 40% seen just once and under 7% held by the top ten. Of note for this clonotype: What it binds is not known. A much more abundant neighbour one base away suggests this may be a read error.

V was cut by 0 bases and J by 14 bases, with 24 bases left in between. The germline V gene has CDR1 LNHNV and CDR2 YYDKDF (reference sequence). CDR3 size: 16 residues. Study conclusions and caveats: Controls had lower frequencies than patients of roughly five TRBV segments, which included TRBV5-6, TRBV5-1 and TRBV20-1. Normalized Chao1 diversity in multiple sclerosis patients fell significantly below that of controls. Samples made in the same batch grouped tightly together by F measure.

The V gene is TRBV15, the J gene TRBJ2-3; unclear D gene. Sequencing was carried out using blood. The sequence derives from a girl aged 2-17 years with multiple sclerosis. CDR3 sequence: CATSREGLEFGEKLYF. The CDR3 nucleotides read TGTGCCACCAGCAGAGAAGGGTTGGAATTTGGTGAAAAACTGTATTTT.